This T cell receptor beta chain is from a study of cytomegalovirus exposure and HLA in healthy donors. In the case of this clone: Its antigen is currently unknown.

The PCR employed 60 Vbeta primers together with 13 Jbeta primers. Repertoires were generated with immunoSEQ multiplex PCR, while TCRdb's copy carries only in-frame clones and drops some. The data show some 130,000 clones, roughly 74% seen once. CDR3 length: 15 residues. Points from the study as a whole: It was confirmed in vitro that three of the CMV-associated chains were specific for CMV antigens.

The source is a male donor in good health and CMV-seronegative. Material: PBMCs. The chain is built from TRBV21-1 and TRBJ2-1; the listed D gene, TRBD1, was not tested against the DNA. TRBV21-1 has pseudogene status. The CDR3 DNA is TGTGCCAGCAGCACGCAGGGGTGCTCCTACAATGAGCAGTTCTTC. It yields the protein CASSTQGCSYNEQFF.